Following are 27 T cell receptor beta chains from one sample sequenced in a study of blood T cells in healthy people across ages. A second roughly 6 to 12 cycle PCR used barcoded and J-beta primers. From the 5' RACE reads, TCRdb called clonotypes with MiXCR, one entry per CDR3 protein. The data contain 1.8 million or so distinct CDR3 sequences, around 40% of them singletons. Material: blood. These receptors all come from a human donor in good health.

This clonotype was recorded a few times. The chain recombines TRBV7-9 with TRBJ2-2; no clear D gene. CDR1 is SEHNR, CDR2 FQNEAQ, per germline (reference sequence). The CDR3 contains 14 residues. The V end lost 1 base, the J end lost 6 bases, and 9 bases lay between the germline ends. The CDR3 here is CASSLELSAGELFF. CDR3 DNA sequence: TGTGCCAGCAGCTTAGAACTATCTGCCGGGGAGCTGTTTTTT.

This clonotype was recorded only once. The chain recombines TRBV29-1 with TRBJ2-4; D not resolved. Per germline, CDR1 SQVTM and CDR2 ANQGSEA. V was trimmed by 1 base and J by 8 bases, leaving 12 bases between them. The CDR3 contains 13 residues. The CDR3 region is CSVEGPVGYIQYF. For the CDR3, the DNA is TGCAGCGTTGAAGGCCCCGTAGGGTACATTCAGTACTTC.

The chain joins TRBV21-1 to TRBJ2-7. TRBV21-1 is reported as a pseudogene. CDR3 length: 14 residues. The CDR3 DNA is TGTGCCAGCAGCAAAGAAAACAATTCCTACGAGCAGTACTTC. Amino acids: CASSKENNSYEQYF.

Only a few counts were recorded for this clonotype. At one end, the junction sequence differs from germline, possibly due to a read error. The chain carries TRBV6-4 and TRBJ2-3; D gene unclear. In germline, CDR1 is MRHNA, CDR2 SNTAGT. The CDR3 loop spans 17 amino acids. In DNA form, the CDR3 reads TGTGCCAACAGTGAGGTTCCGCCCTATGGAAGCACGGATACGCAGTATTTT. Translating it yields CANSEVPPYGSTDTQYF.

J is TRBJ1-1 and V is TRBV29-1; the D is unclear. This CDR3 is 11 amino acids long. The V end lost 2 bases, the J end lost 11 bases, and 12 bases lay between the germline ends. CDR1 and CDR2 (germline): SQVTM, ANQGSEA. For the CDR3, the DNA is TGCAGCGTTGAATACTGGGGTTATGCTTTCTTT. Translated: CSVEYWGYAFF.

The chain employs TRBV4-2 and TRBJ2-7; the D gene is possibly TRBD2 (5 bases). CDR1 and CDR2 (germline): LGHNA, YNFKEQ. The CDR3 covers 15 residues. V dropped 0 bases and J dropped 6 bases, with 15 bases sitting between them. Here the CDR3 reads CASSQDWQPGIEQYF. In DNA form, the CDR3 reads TGTGCCAGCAGCCAAGATTGGCAACCGGGGATCGAGCAGTACTTC.

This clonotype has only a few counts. In DNA form, the CDR3 reads TGTGCCAGCAGTGCCACCTCAGGGGGCGAGGAGTACGAGCAGTACTTC. Its protein is CASSATSGGEEYEQYF. This sequence joins TRBV25-1 and TRBJ2-7; 8 bases align to TRBD1. The length of the CDR3 is 16 residues. V was pared by 4 bases and J by 4 bases, with 12 bases of the junction left unmatched. From germline, CDR1 is MGHDK and CDR2 SYGVNS.

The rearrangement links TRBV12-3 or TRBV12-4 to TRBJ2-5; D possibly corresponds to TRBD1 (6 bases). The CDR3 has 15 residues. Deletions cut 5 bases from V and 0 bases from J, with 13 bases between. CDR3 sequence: CASSRTGRYQETQYF. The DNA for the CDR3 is TGTGCCAGCAGTCGAACAGGGCGCTACCAAGAGACCCAGTACTTC.

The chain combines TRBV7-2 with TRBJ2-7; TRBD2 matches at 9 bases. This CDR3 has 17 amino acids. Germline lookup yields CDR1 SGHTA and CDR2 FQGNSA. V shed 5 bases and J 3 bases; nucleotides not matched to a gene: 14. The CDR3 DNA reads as TGTGCCAGCAGCGACCCAATAAGAGCGGGGGGTTTCTACGAGCAGTACTTC. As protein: CASSDPIRAGGFYEQYF.

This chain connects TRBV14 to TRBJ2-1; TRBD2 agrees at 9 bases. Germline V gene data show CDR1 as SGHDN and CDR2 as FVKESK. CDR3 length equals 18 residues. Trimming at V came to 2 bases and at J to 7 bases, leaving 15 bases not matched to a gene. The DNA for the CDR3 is TGTGCCAGCAGCCAACGGAAGTACGGACTAGCGAGTGAAAATGAGCAGTTCTTC. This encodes CASSQRKYGLASENEQFF. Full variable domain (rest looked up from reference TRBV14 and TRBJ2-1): EAGVTQFPSHSVIEKGQTVTLRCDPISGHDNLYWYRRVMGKEIKFLLHFVKESKQDESGMPNNRFLAERTGGTYSTLKVQPAELEDSGVYFCASSQRKYGLASENEQFFGPGTRLTVL.

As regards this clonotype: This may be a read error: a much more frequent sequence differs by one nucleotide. CDR3 bases: TGTGCCATCAGTGACCCCCGGGGGGAGCAGTACTTC. Translated, it gives CAISDPRGEQYF. V and J are TRBV10-3 and TRBJ2-7, with a tentative D call TRBD2 (6 bases). Germline V gene data show CDR1 as ENHRY and CDR2 as SYGVKD. The CDR3 runs 12 residues. With 3 bases removed from V and 7 bases from J, the gap between germline ends came to 10 bases.

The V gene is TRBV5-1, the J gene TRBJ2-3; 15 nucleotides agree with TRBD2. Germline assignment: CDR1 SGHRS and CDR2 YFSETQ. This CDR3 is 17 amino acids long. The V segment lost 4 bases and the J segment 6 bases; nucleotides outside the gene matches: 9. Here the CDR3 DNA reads TGCGCCAGCAGCCTCGGGACTAGCGGGGGGCTCACGGATACGCAGTATTTT. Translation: CASSLGTSGGLTDTQYF.

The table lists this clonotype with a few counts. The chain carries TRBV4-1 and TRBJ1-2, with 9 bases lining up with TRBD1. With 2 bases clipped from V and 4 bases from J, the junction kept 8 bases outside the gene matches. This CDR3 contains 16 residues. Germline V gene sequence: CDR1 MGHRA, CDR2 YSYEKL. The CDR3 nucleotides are TGCGCCAGCAGCCAAAATCCCGGGACAGGGTTCTATGGCTACACCTTC. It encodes CASSQNPGTGFYGYTF.

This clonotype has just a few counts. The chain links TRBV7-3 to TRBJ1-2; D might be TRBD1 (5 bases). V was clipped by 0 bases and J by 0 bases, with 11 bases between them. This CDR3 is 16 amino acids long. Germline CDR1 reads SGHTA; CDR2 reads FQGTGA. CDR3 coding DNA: TGTGCCAGCAGCTTAACCGGGACGGTCCCTAACTATGGCTACACCTTC. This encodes CASSLTGTVPNYGYTF. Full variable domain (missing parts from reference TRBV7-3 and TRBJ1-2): GAGVSQTPSNKVTEKGKYVELRCDPISGHTALYWYRQSLGQGPEFLIYFQGTGAADDSGLPNDRFFAVRPEGSVSTLKIQRTERGDSAVYLCASSLTGTVPNYGYTFGSGTRLTVV.

The CDR3 reads CSALDRAGGGQPQHF. The CDR3 region has the DNA TGCAGTGCTCTGGACAGGGCAGGAGGGGGTCAGCCCCAGCATTTT. The chain couples TRBV20-1 to TRBJ1-5, with 8 bases lining up with TRBD1. Germline values: CDR1 DFQATT, CDR2 SNEGSKA (reference sequence). Trimming removed 5 bases from V and 6 bases from J; junction bases left unmatched: 12. The CDR3 contains 15 residues.

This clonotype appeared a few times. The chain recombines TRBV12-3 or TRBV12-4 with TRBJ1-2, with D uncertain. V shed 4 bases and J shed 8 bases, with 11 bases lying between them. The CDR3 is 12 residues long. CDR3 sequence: CASSSALPGYTF. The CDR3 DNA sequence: TGTGCCAGCAGTTCCGCCCTGCCAGGCTACACCTTC.

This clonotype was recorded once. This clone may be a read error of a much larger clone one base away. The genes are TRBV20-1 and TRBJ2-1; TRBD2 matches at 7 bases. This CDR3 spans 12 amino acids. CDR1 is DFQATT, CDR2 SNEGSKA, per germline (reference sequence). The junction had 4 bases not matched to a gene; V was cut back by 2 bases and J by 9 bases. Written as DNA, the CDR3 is TGCAGTGCTAGATCGGGGGGAGTTGAGCAGTTCTTC. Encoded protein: CSARSGGVEQFF.

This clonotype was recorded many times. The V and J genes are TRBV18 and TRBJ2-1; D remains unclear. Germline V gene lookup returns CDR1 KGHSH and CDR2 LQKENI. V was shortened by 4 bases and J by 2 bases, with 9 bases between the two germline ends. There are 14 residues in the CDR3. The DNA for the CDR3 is TGTGCCAGCTCACTCCAAGGCGCCTACAATGAGCAGTTCTTC. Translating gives CASSLQGAYNEQFF.

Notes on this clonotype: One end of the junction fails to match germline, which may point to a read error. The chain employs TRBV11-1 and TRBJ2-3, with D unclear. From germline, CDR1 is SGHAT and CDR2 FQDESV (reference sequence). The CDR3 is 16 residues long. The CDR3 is CAGSQTRPFSTDTQYF. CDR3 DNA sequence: TGTGCCGGCAGCCAGACCCGGCCTTTTAGCACAGATACGCAGTATTTT.

The CDR3 spells CSARRGDAGYTF. DNA of the CDR3: TGCAGTGCTAGACGAGGGGACGCGGGCTACACCTTC. The V and J genes are TRBV20-1 and TRBJ1-2; TRBD1 might be the D (5 bases). The CDR3 runs to 12 residues. The V end was cut by 2 bases, the J end by 8 bases, with 12 bases between. Germline V gives CDR1 DFQATT, CDR2 SNEGSKA (reference sequence).

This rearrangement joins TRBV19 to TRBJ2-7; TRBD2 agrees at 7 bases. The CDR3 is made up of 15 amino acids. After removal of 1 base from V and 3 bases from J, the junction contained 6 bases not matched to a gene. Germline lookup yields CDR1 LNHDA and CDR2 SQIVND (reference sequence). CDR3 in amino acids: CASSIVLGRDYEQYF. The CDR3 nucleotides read TGTGCCAGTAGTATAGTATTAGGGAGGGACTACGAGCAGTACTTC.

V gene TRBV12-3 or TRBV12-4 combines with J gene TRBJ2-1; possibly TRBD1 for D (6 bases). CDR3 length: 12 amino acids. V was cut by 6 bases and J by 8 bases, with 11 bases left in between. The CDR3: CASRTAGDEQFF. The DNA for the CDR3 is TGTGCCAGCAGAACCGCAGGGGATGAGCAGTTCTTC.

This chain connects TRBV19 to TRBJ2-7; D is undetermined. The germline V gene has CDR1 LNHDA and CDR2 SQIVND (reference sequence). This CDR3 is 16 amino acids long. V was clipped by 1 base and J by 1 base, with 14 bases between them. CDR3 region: CASSIGVSDLSYEQYF. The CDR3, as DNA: TGTGCCAGTAGTATAGGTGTCAGCGATTTATCCTACGAGCAGTACTTC.

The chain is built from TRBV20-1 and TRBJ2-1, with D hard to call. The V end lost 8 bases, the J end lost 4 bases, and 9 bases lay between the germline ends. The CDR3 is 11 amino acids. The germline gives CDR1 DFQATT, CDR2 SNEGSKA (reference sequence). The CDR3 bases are TGCAGTTCCCTTTATTACAATGAGCAGTTCTTC. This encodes CSSLYYNEQFF.

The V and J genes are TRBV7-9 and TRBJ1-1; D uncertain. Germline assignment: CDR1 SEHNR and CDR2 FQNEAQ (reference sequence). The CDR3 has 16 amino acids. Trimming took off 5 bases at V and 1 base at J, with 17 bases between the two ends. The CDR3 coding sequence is TGTGCCAGCAGCCCGGAGATGGTGGACGCGAACACTGAAGCTTTCTTT. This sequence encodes CASSPEMVDANTEAFF.

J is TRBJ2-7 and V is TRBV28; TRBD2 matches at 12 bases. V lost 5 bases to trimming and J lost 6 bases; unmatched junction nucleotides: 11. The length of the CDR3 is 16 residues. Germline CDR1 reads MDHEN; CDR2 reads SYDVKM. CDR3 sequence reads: CASSNPGLAGPCEQYF. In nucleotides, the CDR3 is TGTGCCAGCAGTAACCCGGGACTAGCGGGCCCCTGCGAGCAGTACTTC.

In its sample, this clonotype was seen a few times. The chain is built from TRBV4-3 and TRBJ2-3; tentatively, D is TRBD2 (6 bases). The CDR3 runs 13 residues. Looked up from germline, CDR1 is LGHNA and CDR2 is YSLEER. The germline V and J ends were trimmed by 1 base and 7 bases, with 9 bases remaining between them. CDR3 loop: CASSQGGLNTQYF. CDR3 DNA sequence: TGCGCCAGCAGCCAAGGGGGACTCAATACGCAGTATTTT.